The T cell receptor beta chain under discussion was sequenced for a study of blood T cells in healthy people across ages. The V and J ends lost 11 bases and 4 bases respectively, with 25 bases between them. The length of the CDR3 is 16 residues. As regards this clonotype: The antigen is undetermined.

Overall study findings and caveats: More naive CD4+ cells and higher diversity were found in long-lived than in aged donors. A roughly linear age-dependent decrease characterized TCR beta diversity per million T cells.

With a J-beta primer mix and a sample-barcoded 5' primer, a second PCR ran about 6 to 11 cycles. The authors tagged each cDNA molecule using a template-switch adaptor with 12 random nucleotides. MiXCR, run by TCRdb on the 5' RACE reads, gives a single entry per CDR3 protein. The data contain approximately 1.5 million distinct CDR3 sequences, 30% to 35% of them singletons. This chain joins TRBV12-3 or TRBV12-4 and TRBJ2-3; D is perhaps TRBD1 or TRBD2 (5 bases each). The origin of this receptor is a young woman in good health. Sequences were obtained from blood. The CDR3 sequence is CAVINSRAGRADTQYF. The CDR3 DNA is TGTGCCGTAATCAACTCGAGGGCAGGGAGAGCAGATACGCAGTATTTT.